Listed below are T cell receptor beta chains from one sample, sequenced in a study of T cells in Graves' hyperthyroidism and ophthalmopathy. TCRdb used MiXCR to reprocess the multiplex PCR reads, holding one entry per CDR3 protein. This table holds a few hundred thousand distinct CDR3 sequences, roughly an eighth found once. The sample consisted of blood. The receptors were gathered from a woman between 18 and 29 years old with Graves' hyperthyroidism. CDR3s include the opening cysteine and the closing phenylalanine or tryptophan. Size is stated for part of the rows, as once, few or many counts, or as a class when the clone is expanded.

-,TRBV6-1,TRBJ2-5,CASTPPGLAGGETQYF
-,TRBV9,TRBJ2-3,CASSVEGQGTDTQYF
many,TRBV11-2,TRBJ2-3,CASSFSGSDTDTQYF
-,TRBV9,TRBJ1-2,CASSGGSPGGYTF
many,TRBV6-1,TRBJ1-1,CASVPGRWTDATEAFF
many,TRBV20-1,TRBJ2-3,CSAEARAWGTDTQYF
-,TRBV9,TRBJ2-2,CASSVVSPGLGENTGELFF
many,TRBV25-1,TRBJ1-1,CASSESLGLNTEAFF
many,TRBV6-1,TRBJ1-4,CASRATGGAGKLFF
many,TRBV12-3/TRBV12-4,TRBJ2-1,CASTQGYSYNEQFF
many,TRBV7-7,TRBJ2-5,CASSLGGGDSRETQYF
many,TRBV15,TRBJ2-7,CATSRALPREGGYEQYF
many,TRBV6-6,TRBJ2-7,CASSYSRLTLYEQYF
-,TRBV6-1,TRBJ2-1,CASSSFPRGATGNEQFF